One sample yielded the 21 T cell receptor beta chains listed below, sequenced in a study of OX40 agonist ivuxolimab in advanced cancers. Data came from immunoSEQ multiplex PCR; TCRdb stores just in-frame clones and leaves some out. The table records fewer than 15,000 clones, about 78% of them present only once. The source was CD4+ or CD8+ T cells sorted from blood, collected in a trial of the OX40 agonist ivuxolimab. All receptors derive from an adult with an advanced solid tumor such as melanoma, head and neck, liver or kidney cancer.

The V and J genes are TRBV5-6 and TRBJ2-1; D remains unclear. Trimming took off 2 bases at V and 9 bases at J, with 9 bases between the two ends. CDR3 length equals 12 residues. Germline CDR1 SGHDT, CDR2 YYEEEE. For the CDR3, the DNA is TGTGCCAGCAGCTTAAACAGCCCTGAGCAGTTCTTC. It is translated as CASSLNSPEQFF.

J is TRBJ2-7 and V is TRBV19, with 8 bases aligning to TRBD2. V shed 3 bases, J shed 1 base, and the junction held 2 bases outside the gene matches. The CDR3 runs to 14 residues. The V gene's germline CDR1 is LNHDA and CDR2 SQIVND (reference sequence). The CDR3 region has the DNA TGTGCCAGTAGTATGGCGGGAGGATCCTACGAGCAGTACTTC. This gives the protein CASSMAGGSYEQYF.

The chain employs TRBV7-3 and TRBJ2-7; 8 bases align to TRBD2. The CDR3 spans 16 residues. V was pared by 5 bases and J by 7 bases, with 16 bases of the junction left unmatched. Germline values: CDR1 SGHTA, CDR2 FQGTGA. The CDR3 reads CASSQDSAGGLGEQYF. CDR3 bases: TGTGCCAGCAGCCAAGATTCCGCGGGGGGACTGGGAGAGCAGTACTTC.

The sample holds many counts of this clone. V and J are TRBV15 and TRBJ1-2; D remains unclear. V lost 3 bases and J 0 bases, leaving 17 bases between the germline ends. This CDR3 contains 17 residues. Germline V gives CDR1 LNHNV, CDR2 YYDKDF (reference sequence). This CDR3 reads CATSSSMITSANYGYTF. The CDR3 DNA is TGTGCCACCAGCAGTAGTATGATAACCTCAGCTAACTATGGCTACACCTTC.

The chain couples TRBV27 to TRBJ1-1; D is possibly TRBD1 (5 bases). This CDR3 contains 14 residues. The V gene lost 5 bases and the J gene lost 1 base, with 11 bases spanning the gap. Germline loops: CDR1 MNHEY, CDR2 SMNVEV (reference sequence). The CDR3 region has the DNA TGTGCCAGCAGTCACGGGACGGCGAACACTGAAGCTTTCTTT. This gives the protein CASSHGTANTEAFF.

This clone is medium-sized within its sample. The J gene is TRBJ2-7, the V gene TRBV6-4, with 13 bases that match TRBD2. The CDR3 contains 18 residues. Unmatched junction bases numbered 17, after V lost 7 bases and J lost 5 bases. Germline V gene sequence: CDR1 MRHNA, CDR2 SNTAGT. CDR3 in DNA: TGTGCCAGCACTACTTCCTCGACTAGCGGGAGGCCAAAGGACGAGCAGTACTTC. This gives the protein CASTTSSTSGRPKDEQYF.

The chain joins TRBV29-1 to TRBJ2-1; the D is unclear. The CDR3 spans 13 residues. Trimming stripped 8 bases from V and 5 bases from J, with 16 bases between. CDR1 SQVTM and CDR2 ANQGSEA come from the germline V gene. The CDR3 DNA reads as TGCAGCTTACAAAGAGGAAACCACAATGAGCAGTTCTTC. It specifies CSLQRGNHNEQFF.

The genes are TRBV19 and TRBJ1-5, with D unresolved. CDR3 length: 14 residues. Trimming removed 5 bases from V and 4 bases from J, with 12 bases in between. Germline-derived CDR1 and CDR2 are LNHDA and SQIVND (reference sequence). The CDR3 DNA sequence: TGTGCCAGTAGTCCCGGGTTACTTAATCAGCCCCAGCATTTT. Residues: CASSPGLLNQPQHF.

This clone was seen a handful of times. CDR3 amino acids: CASSSGDTEAFF. The CDR3 DNA sequence: TGTGCCAGCAGTTCAGGGGACACTGAAGCTTTCTTT. V gene TRBV11-3 combines with J gene TRBJ1-1; maybe TRBD1 (6 bases). The CDR3 has 12 residues. V was shortened by 6 bases and J by 3 bases, with 8 bases between the two germline ends. CDR1 and CDR2 (germline): SGHNT, YENEEA.

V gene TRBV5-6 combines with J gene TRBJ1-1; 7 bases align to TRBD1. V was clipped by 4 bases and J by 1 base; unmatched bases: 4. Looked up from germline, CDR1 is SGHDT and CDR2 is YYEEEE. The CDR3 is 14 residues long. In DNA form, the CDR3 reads TGTGCCAGCAGCCTAGGGACAGCGAACACTGAAGCTTTCTTT. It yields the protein CASSLGTANTEAFF.

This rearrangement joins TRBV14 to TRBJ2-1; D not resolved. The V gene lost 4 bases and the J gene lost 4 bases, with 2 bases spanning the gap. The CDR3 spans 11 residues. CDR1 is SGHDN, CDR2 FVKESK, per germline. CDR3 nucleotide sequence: TGTGCCAGCAGCCTTTACAATGAGCAGTTCTTC. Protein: CASSLYNEQFF.

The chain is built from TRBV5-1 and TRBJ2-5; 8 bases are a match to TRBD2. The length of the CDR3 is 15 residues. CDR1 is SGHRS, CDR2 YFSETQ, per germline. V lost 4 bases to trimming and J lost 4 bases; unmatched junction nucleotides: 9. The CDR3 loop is CASSLGVSGIETQYF. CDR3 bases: TGCGCCAGCAGCCTCGGTGTTAGCGGGATAGAGACCCAGTACTTC.

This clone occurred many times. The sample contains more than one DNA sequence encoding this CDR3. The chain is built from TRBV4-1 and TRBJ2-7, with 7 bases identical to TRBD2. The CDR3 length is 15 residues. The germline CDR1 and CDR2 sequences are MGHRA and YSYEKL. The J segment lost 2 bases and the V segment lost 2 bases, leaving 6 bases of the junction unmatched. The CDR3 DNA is TGCGCCAGCAGCCAAATTAGCGGGCCCGCCTACGAGCAGTACTTC. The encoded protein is CASSQISGPAYEQYF.

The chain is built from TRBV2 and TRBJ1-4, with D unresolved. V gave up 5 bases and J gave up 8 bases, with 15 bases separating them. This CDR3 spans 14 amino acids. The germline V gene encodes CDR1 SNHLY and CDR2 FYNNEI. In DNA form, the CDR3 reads TGTGCCAGCAGTAATGACGGTGCCTGGGAAAAACTGTTTTTT. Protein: CASSNDGAWEKLFF.

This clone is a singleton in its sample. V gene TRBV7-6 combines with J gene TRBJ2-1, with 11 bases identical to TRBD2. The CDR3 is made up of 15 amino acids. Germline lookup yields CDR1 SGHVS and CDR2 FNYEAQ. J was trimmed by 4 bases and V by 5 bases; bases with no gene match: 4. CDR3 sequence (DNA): TGTGCCAGCAGCCTGGGACTAGCGGATTACAATGAGCAGTTCTTC. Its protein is CASSLGLADYNEQFF. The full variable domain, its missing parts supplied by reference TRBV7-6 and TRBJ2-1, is GAGVSQSPRYKVTKRGQDVALRCDPISGHVSLYWYRQALGQGPEFLTYFNYEAQQDKSGLPNDRFSAERPEGSISTLTIQRTEQRDSAMYRCASSLGLADYNEQFFGPGTRLTVL.

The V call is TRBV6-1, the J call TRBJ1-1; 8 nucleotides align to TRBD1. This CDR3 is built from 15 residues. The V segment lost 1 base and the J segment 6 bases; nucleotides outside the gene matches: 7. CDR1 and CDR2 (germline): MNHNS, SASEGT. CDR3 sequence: CASSEGAGGGAEAFF. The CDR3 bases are TGTGCCAGCAGTGAAGGGGCAGGGGGCGGTGCTGAAGCTTTCTTT.

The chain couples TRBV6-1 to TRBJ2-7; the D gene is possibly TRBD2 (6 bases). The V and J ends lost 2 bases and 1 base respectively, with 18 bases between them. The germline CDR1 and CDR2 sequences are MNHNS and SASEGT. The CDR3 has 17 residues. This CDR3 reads CASSEWYDTRGSYEQYF. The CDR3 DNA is TGTGCCAGCAGTGAATGGTACGATACCCGGGGGTCCTACGAGCAGTACTTC.

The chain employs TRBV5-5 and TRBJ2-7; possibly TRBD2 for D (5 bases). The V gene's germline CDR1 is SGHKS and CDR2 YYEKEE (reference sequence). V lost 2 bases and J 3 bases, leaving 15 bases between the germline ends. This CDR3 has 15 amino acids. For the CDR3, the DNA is TGTGCCAGCAGCTTCACCGCGGGTTCCCTCTACGAGCAGTACTTC. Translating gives CASSFTAGSLYEQYF. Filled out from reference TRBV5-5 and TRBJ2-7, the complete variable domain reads DAGVTQSPTHLIKTRGQQVTLRCSPISGHKSVSWYQQVLGQGPQFIFQYYEKEERGRGNFPDRFSARQFPNYSSELNVNALLLGDSALYLCASSFTAGSLYEQYFGPGTRLTVT.

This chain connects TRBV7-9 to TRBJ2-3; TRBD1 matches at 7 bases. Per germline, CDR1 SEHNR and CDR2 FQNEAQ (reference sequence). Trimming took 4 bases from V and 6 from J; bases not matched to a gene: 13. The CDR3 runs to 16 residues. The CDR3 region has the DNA TGTGCCAGCAGCTCAGAAGGGACAGCAAAGATGGATACGCAGTATTTT. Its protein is CASSSEGTAKMDTQYF.

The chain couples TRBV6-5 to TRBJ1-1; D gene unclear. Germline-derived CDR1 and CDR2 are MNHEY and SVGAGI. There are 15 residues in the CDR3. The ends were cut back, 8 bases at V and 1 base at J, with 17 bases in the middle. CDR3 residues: CASYSPTGRNTEAFF. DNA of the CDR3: TGTGCCAGCTACTCGCCGACGGGGAGGAACACTGAAGCTTTCTTT.

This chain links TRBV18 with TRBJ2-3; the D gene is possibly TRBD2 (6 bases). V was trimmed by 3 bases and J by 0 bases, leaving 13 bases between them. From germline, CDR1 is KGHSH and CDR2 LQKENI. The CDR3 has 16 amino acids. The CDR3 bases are TGTGCCAGCTCACCGGACTACTTCGTTAGCACAGATACGCAGTATTTT. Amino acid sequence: CASSPDYFVSTDTQYF.